This record concerns one T cell receptor beta chain sequence. Genomic DNA template from tumor biopsies or peripheral blood, roughly 550 ng to 6,004 ng input. Data came from immunoSEQ multiplex PCR; TCRdb stores just in-frame clones and leaves some out. The repertoire has around 50,000 clones, more than 70% of them found once; the top ten carry roughly a sixth. The data stem from a study of T cells in tumors after PD-1 blockade. Study overall: Some patients also took daily vismodegib 150 mg during anti-PD-1 treatment.

V lost 0 bases and J lost 5, with 6 bases in between. CDR1 and CDR2 from the germline V gene are SGHKS and YYEKEE (reference sequence). The CDR3 loop spans 13 amino acids. The sequencing used PBMCs, collected before anti-PD-1 treatment. The gene calls are TRBV5-5 and TRBJ2-1, with D unresolved. This TCR was recovered from a human donor with basal cell carcinoma. The CDR3 DNA reads as TGTGCCAGCAGCTTGGGAAGGAACAATGAGCAGTTCTTC. This sequence encodes CASSLGRNNEQFF.